The 20 T cell receptor beta chains below come from one sample, sequenced in a study of glioma-infiltrating T cells after dendritic cell vaccination. Sequenced by immunoSEQ multiplex PCR; TCRdb stores in-frame clones only, minus some. The repertoire consists of approximately 110,000 clones, with almost 90% occurring once and the leading ten covering roughly 3%. Noted time point: after dendritic cell vaccination, including at tumor progression/relapse. The specimen comprised blood, sampled after dendritic cell vaccination. The receptor source for this set is a human donor with glioblastoma.

CDR3 DNA: TGCGCCAGCAGCTTGGGACATGCTCAGCCCCAGCATTTT. Translation gives CASSLGHAQPQHF. The chain links TRBV5-1 to TRBJ1-5; D remains unclear. The CDR3 has 13 amino acids. Germline V lookup: CDR1 SGHRS, CDR2 YFSETQ. Trimming pared 0 bases from V and 6 bases from J, leaving 7 bases between.

This clone was counted between two and nine times. CDR3 in amino acids: CASSSLADRKAGELFF. CDR3 coding DNA: TGTGCCAGCAGCTCCTTAGCGGATAGGAAGGCCGGGGAGCTGTTTTTT. This sequence joins TRBV11-2 and TRBJ2-2; TRBD2 is a possible D gene (6 bases). The CDR3 contains 16 residues. Looked up from germline, CDR1 is SGHAT and CDR2 is FQNNGV. Trimming removed 4 bases from V and 6 bases from J, with 18 bases in between.

The rearrangement links TRBV19 to TRBJ1-5, with a possible D match to TRBD1 (5 bases). V was trimmed by 9 bases and J by 4 bases, leaving 16 bases between them. Germline V lookup: CDR1 LNHDA, CDR2 SQIVND (reference sequence). There are 14 residues in the CDR3. CDR3 sequence: CASRFEGRNQPQHF. In DNA form, the CDR3 reads TGTGCCAGCAGGTTCGAGGGGAGGAATCAGCCCCAGCATTTT.

This rearrangement joins TRBV5-1 to TRBJ2-3; 7 nucleotides match TRBD1. Germline V gene lookup returns CDR1 SGHRS and CDR2 YFSETQ. This CDR3 region has 16 residues. V shed 2 bases, J shed 1 base, and the junction held 7 bases outside the gene matches. This CDR3 is CASSFSPGTGTDTQYF. The DNA for the CDR3 is TGCGCCAGCAGCTTCAGCCCCGGGACAGGCACAGATACGCAGTATTTT.

Notes on this clone: The junction departs from the called germline gene at one end, perhaps through a read error. The V and J genes are TRBV5-1 and TRBJ1-2, with D maybe TRBD1 (6 bases). Germline lookup yields CDR1 SGHRS and CDR2 YFSETQ. The CDR3 contains 11 residues. CDR3 bases: TGCGCCGGCAGCCAGGGGACCGGCTACACCTTC. It translates to CAGSQGTGYTF.

The rearrangement links TRBV19 to TRBJ2-1; D uncertain. The ends were cut back, 5 bases at V and 2 bases at J, with 10 bases in the middle. The length of the CDR3 is 14 residues. The germline CDR1 and CDR2 sequences are LNHDA and SQIVND (reference sequence). This CDR3 is CASSPGLAYNEQFF. The CDR3 DNA reads as TGTGCCAGTAGTCCAGGTCTCGCCTACAATGAGCAGTTCTTC.

The chain employs TRBV5-6 and TRBJ2-1; TRBD2 aligns across 15 bases. V was clipped by 4 bases and J by 6 bases; unmatched bases: 5. The length of the CDR3 is 16 residues. CDR1 and CDR2 from the germline V gene are SGHDT and YYEEEE. The CDR3 sequence: CASSPGLAGGGNEQFF. The CDR3 coding sequence is TGTGCCAGCAGCCCGGGACTAGCGGGAGGAGGCAATGAGCAGTTCTTC. Full variable domain (remainder filled in from reference TRBV5-6 and TRBJ2-1): DAGVTQSPTHLIKTRGQQVTLRCSPKSGHDTVSWYQQALGQGPQFIFQYYEEEERQRGNFPDRFSGHQFPNYSSELNVNALLLGDSALYLCASSPGLAGGGNEQFFGPGTRLTVL.

V is TRBV7-3 and J is TRBJ2-3; possible D gene TRBD1, 6 bases. Looked up from germline, CDR1 is SGHTA and CDR2 is FQGTGA. The V end was cut by 4 bases, the J end by 6 bases, with 11 bases between. CDR3 length: 13 amino acids. The CDR3 is CASSWGQPDTQYF. The CDR3 DNA reads TGTGCCAGCAGCTGGGGACAACCGGATACGCAGTATTTT.

V and J are TRBV5-1 and TRBJ2-1, with 7 positions matching TRBD2. V was pared by 4 bases and J by 7 bases, with 8 bases of the junction left unmatched. This CDR3 is built from 14 residues. Germline V gene data show CDR1 as SGHRS and CDR2 as YFSETQ. The CDR3 DNA reads TGCGCCAGCAGCACCGGGGCCGGGGGGAATGAGCAGTTCTTC. Protein sequence: CASSTGAGGNEQFF. Complete variable domain (other parts from reference TRBV5-1 and TRBJ2-1): KAGVTQTPRYLIKTRGQQVTLSCSPISGHRSVSWYQQTPGQGLQFLFEYFSETQRNKGNFPGRFSGRQFSNSRSEMNVSTLELGDSALYLCASSTGAGGNEQFFGPGTRLTVL.

The chain employs TRBV18 and TRBJ1-2, with D perhaps matching TRBD1 (5 bases). The CDR3 covers 19 residues. Germline CDR1 reads KGHSH; CDR2 reads LQKENI. V shed 3 bases and J shed 0 bases, with 23 bases lying between them. The CDR3 DNA reads as TGTGCCAGCTCACCTACTCTAGACAGCAACTCTGGGGCTAACTATGGCTACACCTTC. Its protein is CASSPTLDSNSGANYGYTF.

V is TRBV4-1 and J is TRBJ2-6; 16 bases are shared with TRBD2. The germline CDR1 and CDR2 sequences are MGHRA and YSYEKL. V was clipped by 4 bases and J by 4 bases; unmatched bases: 4. The CDR3 is made up of 18 amino acids. CDR3 sequence reads: CASSPGLAGGQGANVLTF. In nucleotides, the CDR3 is TGCGCCAGCAGCCCGGGACTAGCGGGGGGGCAAGGGGCCAACGTCCTGACTTTC.

This clone was found a few times. This chain joins TRBV19 and TRBJ1-5; TRBD1 agrees at 11 bases. The CDR3 runs 13 residues. The junction had 0 bases not matched to a gene; V was cut back by 5 bases and J by 6 bases. Germline V gene sequence: CDR1 LNHDA, CDR2 SQIVND (reference sequence). The CDR3 DNA follows: TGTGCCAGTAGTGGGACAGGGGGTCAGCCCCAGCATTTT. Translation gives CASSGTGGQPQHF.

The chain employs TRBV5-4 and TRBJ2-5, with D possibly being TRBD2 (6 bases). Trimming cost V 2 bases and J 5 bases, with 13 bases left between them. The CDR3 is 14 residues long. CDR1 and CDR2 from the germline V gene are SGHNT and YYREEE (reference sequence). The CDR3 sequence is CASSFGGRRETQYF. The DNA of the CDR3 is TGTGCCAGCAGCTTTGGAGGGCGCAGGGAGACCCAGTACTTC.

The CDR3 spells CASRKGNQPQHF. CDR3 coding DNA: TGTGCCAGTAGAAAGGGGAATCAGCCCCAGCATTTT. The chain joins TRBV19 to TRBJ1-5; the D gene is possibly TRBD1 (5 bases). This CDR3 is 12 amino acids long. Deletions cut 6 bases from V and 4 bases from J, with 7 bases between. CDR1 LNHDA and CDR2 SQIVND come from the germline V gene (reference sequence).

The chain has TRBV21-1 and TRBJ2-7; the DNA was not compared with TRBD2, the D call given in the table. TRBV21-1 is reported as a pseudogene. There are 19 residues in the CDR3. The CDR3 nucleotides are TGTGCCAGCAGCAAAGCGTTTGGTAGCGGGGGGGCCATAACCTACGAGCAGTACTTC. This sequence encodes CASSKAFGSGGAITYEQYF.

The gene calls are TRBV5-5 and TRBJ2-4, with TRBD1 matching 7 bases. Unmatched junction bases numbered 3, after V lost 0 bases and J lost 3 bases. This CDR3 is 15 amino acids long. Germline CDR1 and CDR2: SGHKS and YYEKEE (reference sequence). In nucleotides, the CDR3 is TGTGCCAGCAGCTTGGACGGGGACAGCAAAAACATTCAGTACTTC. It codes for CASSLDGDSKNIQYF.

There are a few counts of this clone. The V gene is TRBV19, the J gene TRBJ2-5; 8 bases map to TRBD1. This CDR3 is built from 15 residues. Germline assignment: CDR1 LNHDA and CDR2 SQIVND (reference sequence). V trimming: 4 bases; J trimming: 4 bases; junction bases outside the gene matches: 8. As DNA, the CDR3 is TGTGCCAGTAGTACGACAGGGGTTGGGGCAGAGACCCAGTACTTC. It translates to CASSTTGVGAETQYF.

V is TRBV5-1 and J is TRBJ1-3; no reliable D call. Per germline, CDR1 SGHRS and CDR2 YFSETQ. The CDR3 consists of 16 residues. V lost 2 bases and J 0 bases, leaving 12 bases between the germline ends. CDR3 protein: CASSFEAFVSGNTIYF. CDR3 DNA: TGCGCCAGCAGCTTTGAGGCCTTCGTCTCTGGAAACACCATATATTTT.

The chain links TRBV18 to TRBJ2-7; the match to TRBD1 covers 7 bases. Germline V lookup: CDR1 KGHSH, CDR2 LQKENI. CDR3 length: 14 amino acids. V lost 3 bases to trimming and J lost 5 bases; unmatched junction nucleotides: 7. The DNA for the CDR3 is TGTGCCAGCTCACCGTCGGTAACAGGGGACGAGCAGTACTTC. The encoded protein is CASSPSVTGDEQYF. Based on the CDR3 plus reference TRBV18 and TRBJ2-7, the full variable domain is NAGVMQNPRHLVRRRGQEARLRCSPMKGHSHVYWYRQLPEEGLKFMVYLQKENIIDESGMPKERFSAEFPKEGPSILRIQQVVRGDSAAYFCASSPSVTGDEQYFGPGTRLTVT.

This clone occurred once. The gene calls are TRBV5-1 and TRBJ2-7, with D unclear. With 0 bases removed from V and 1 base from J, the gap between germline ends came to 8 bases. The CDR3 length is 14 residues. The germline gives CDR1 SGHRS, CDR2 YFSETQ. The CDR3 reads CASSLGQASYEQYF. In DNA form, the CDR3 reads TGCGCCAGCAGCTTGGGGCAGGCATCCTACGAGCAGTACTTC.